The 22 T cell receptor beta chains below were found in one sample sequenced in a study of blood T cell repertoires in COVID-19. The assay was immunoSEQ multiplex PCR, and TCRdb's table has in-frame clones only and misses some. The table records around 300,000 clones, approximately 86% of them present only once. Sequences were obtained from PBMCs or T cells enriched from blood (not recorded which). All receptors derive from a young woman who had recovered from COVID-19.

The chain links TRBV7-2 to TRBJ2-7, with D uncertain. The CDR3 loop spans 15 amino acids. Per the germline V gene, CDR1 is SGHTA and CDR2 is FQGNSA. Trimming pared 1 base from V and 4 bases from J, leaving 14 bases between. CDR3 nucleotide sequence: TGTGCCAGCAGCTTAGTCCCCGGAGCCTCTTACGAGCAGTACTTC. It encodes CASSLVPGASYEQYF.

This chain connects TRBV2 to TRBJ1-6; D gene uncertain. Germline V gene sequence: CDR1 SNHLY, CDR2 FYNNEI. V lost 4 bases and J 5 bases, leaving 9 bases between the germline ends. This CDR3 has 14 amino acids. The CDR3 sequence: CASSGNSNNSPLHF. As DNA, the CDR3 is TGTGCCAGCAGTGGCAACAGCAATAATTCACCCCTCCACTTT. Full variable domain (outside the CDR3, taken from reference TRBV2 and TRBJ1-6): EPEVTQTPSHQVTQMGQEVILRCVPISNHLYFYWYRQILGQKVEFLVSFYNNEISEKSEIFDDQFSVERPDGSNFTLKIRSTKLEDSAMYFCASSGNSNNSPLHFGNGTRLTVT.

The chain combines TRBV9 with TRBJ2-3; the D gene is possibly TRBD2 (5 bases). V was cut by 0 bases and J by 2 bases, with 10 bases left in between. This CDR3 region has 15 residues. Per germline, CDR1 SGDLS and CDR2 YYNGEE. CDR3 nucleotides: TGTGCCAGCAGCGTAGGTCTAGCCTTCACAGATACGCAGTATTTT. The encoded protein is CASSVGLAFTDTQYF.

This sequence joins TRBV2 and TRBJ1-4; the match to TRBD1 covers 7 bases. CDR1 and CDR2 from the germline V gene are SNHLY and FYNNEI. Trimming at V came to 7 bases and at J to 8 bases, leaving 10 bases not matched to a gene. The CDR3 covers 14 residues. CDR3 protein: CASISDRVREKLFF. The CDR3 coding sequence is TGTGCCAGCATTTCTGACAGGGTCAGGGAAAAACTGTTTTTT.

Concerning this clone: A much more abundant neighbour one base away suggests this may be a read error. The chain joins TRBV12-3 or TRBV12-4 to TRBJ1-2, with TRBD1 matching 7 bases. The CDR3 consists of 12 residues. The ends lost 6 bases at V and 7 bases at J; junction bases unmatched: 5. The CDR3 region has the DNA TGTGCCAGCAGCCTCGACAGGGTTGGCTACACCTTC. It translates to CASSLDRVGYTF.

Here the CDR3 DNA reads TGTGCCAGCAGCGGGGGGACAGACTATGGCTACACCTTC. Protein sequence: CASSGGTDYGYTF. The chain links TRBV7-9 to TRBJ1-2; 7 nucleotides match TRBD1. Germline assignment: CDR1 SEHNR and CDR2 FQNEAQ (reference sequence). The trim removed 5 bases at V and 3 bases at J, leaving 3 bases unmatched. The CDR3 has 13 amino acids.

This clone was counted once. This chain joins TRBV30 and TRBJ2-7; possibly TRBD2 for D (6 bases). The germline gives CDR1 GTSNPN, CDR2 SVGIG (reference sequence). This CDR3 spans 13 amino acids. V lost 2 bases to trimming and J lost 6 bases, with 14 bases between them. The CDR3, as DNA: TGTGCCTGGAGTTTCCGGGGGTCGGGCGAGCAGTACTTC. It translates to CAWSFRGSGEQYF.

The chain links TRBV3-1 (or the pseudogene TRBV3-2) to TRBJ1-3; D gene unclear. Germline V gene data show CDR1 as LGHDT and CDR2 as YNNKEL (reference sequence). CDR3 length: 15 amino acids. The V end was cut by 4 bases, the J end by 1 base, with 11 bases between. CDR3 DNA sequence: TGTGCCAGCAGCCCTTACTTCGGGTCTGGAAACACCATATATTTT. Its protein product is CASSPYFGSGNTIYF.

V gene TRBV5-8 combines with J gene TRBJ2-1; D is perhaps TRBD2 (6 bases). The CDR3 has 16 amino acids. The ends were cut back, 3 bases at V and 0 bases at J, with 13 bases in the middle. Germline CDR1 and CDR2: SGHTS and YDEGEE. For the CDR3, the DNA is TGTGCCAGCAGCTGGACCGGACTAAGCTCCTACAATGAGCAGTTCTTC. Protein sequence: CASSWTGLSSYNEQFF.

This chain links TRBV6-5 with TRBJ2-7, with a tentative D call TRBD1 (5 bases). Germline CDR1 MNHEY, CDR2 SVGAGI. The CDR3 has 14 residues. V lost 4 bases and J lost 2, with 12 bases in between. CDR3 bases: TGTGCCAGCAGTTTATCAGGGAAGGCCTACGAGCAGTACTTC. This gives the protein CASSLSGKAYEQYF.

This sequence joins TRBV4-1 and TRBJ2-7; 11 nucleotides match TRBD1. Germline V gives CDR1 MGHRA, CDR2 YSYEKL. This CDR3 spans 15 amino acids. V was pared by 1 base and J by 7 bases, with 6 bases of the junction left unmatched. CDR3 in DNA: TGCGCCAGCAGCCAAGGAGGGGACAGGGGGAGTGAGCAGTACTTC. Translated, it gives CASSQGGDRGSEQYF.

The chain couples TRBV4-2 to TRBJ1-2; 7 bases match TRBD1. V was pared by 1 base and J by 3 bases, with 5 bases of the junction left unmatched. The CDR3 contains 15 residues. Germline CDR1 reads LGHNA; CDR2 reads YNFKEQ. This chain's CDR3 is CASSQADRDDYGYTF. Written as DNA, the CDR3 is TGTGCCAGCAGCCAAGCAGACAGGGATGACTATGGCTACACCTTC.

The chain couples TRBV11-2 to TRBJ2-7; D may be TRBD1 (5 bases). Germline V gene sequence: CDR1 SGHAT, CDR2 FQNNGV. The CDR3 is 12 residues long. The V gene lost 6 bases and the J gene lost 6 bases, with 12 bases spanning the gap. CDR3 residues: CASSPRRGEQYF. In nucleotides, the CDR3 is TGTGCCAGCAGTCCACGAAGGGGCGAGCAGTACTTC.

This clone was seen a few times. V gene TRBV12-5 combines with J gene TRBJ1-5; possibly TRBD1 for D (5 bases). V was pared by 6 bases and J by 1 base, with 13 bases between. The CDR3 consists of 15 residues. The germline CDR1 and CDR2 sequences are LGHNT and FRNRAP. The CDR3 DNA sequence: TGTGCTAGTGGCTTTGGTCAGGGAAGCAATCAGCCCCAGCATTTT. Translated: CASGFGQGSNQPQHF. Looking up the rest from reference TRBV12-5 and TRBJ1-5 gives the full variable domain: DARVTQTPRHKVTEMGQEVTMRCQPILGHNTVFWYRQTMMQGLELLAYFRNRAPLDDSGMPKDRFSAEMPDATLATLKIQPSEPRDSAVYFCASGFGQGSNQPQHFGDGTRLSIL.

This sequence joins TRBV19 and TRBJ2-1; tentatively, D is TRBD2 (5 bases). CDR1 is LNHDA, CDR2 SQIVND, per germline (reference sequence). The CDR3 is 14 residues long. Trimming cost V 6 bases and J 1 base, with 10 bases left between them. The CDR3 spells CASRPGSSYNEQFF. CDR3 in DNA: TGTGCCAGTAGACCGGGGAGTTCCTACAATGAGCAGTTCTTC.

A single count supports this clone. The CDR3 loop reads CASSTSGSYNEQFF. CDR3 nucleotides: TGTGCCAGCAGCACTAGCGGCTCCTACAATGAGCAGTTCTTC. The chain recombines TRBV7-6 with TRBJ2-1; 8 bases fit TRBD2. The CDR3 length is 14 residues. J lost 0 bases, V lost 5 bases, and 0 bases had no gene match. Germline CDR1 and CDR2: SGHVS and FNYEAQ.

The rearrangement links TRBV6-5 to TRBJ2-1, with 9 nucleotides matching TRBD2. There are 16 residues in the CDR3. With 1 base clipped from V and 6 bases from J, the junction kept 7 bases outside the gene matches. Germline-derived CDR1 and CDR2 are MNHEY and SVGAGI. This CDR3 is CASSYFGGGAGNEQFF. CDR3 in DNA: TGTGCCAGCAGTTACTTTGGCGGGGGGGCGGGCAATGAGCAGTTCTTC.

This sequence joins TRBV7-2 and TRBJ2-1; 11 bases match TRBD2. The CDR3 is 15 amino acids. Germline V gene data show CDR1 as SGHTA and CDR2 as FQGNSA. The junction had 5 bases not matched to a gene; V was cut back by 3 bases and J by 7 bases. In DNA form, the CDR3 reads TGTGCCAGCAGCTTGACTAGCGGGGTTAGAAATGAGCAGTTCTTC. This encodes CASSLTSGVRNEQFF.

The CDR3 DNA is TGTGCCAGCAGTCGCTCGACAGGGTACGAGCAGTACTTC. Translation: CASSRSTGYEQYF. This chain links TRBV12-3 or TRBV12-4 with TRBJ2-7; 7 bases are a match to TRBD1. With V trimmed by 5 bases and J by 4 bases, 5 bases remained unmatched. The CDR3 is made up of 13 amino acids.

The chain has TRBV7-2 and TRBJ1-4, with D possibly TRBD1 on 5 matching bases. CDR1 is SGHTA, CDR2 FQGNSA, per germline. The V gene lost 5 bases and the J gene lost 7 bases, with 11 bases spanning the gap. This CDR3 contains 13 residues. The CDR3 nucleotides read TGTGCCAGCAGCACCGACAGCAGTGAAAAACTGTTTTTT. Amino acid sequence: CASSTDSSEKLFF. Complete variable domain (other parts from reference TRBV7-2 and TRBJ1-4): GAGVSQSPSNKVTEKGKDVELRCDPISGHTALYWYRQSLGQGLEFLIYFQGNSAPDKSGLPSDRFSAERTGGSVSTLTIQRTQQEDSAVYLCASSTDSSEKLFFGSGTQLSVL.

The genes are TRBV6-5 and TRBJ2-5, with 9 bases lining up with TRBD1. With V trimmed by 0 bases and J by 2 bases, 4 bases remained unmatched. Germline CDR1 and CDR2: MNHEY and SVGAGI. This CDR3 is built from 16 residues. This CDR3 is CASSYSWTGVQETQYF. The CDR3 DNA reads TGTGCCAGCAGTTACTCCTGGACAGGGGTACAAGAGACCCAGTACTTC.

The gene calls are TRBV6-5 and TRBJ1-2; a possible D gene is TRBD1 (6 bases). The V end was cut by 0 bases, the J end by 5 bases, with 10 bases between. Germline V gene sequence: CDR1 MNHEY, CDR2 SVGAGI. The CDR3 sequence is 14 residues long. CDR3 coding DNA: TGTGCCAGCAGTTACTCGAAGGACAGATATGGCTACACCTTC. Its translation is CASSYSKDRYGYTF.